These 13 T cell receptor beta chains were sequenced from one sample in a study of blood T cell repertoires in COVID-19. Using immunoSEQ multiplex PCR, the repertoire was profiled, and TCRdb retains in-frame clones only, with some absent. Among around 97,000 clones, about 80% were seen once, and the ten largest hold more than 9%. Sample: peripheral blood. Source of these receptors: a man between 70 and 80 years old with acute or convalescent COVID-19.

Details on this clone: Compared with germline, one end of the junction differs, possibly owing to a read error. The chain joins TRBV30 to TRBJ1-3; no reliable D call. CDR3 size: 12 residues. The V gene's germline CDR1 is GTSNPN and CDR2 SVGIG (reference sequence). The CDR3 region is CAWSGGGDTIYF. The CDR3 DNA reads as TGTGCCTGGAGTGGAGGTGGAGACACCATATATTTT.

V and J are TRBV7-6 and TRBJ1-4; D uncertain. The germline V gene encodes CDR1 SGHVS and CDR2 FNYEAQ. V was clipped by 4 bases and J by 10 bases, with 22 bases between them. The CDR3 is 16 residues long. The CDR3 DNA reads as TGTGCCAGCAGCTCCCTCGGTGGCCCAACCTCGGGAAAACTGTTTTTT. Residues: CASSSLGGPTSGKLFF.

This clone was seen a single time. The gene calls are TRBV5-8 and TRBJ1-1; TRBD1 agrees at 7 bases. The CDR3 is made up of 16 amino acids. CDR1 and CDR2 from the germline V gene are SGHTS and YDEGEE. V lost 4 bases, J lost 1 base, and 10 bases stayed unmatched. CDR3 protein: CASSRARGGGNTEAFF. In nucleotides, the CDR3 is TGTGCCAGCAGCCGGGCGAGAGGGGGCGGGAACACTGAAGCTTTCTTT.

The CDR3 spells CASSPYLTNLNTGELFF. DNA of the CDR3: TGTGCCAGCAGTCCCTACCTGACAAACCTGAACACCGGGGAGCTGTTTTTT. The genes are TRBV27 and TRBJ2-2; D not resolved. The germline V gene encodes CDR1 MNHEY and CDR2 SMNVEV (reference sequence). CDR3 length: 17 amino acids. V was pared by 5 bases and J by 1 base, with 17 bases between.

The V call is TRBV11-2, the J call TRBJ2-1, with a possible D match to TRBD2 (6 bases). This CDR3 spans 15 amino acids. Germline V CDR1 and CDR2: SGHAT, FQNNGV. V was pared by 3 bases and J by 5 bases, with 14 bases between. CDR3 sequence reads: CASSFGRGKNNEQFF. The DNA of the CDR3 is TGTGCCAGCAGCTTTGGGCGGGGTAAAAACAATGAGCAGTTCTTC.

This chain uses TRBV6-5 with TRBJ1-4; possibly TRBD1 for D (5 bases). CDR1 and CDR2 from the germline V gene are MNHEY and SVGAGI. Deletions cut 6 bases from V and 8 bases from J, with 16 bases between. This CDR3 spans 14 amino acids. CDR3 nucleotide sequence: TGTGCCAGCAGAAAGACGGGGGGTGGAGAAAAACTGTTTTTT. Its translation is CASRKTGGGEKLFF.

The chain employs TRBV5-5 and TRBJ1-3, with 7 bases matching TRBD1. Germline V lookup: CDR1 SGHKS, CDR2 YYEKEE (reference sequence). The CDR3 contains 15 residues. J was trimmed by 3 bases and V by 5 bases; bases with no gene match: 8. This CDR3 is CASSKGNRGGNTIYF. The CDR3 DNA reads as TGTGCCAGCAGTAAGGGGAACAGGGGTGGAAACACCATATATTTT.

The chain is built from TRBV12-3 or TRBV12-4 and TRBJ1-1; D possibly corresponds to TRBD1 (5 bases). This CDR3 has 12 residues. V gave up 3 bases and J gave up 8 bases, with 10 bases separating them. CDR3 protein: CASSFDQGEAFF. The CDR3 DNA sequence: TGTGCCAGCAGTTTTGATCAGGGAGAAGCTTTCTTT.

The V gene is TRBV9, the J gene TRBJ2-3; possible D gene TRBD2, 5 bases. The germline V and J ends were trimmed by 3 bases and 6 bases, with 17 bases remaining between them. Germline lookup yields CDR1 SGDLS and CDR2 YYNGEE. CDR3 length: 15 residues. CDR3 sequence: CASSAPHGMADTQYF. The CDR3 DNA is TGTGCCAGCAGCGCCCCTCACGGGATGGCGGATACGCAGTATTTT.

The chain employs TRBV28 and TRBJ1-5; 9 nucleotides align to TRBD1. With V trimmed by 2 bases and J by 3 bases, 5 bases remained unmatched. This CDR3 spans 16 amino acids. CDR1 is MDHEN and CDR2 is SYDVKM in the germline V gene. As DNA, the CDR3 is TGTGCCAGCAGTTTAGTGGGACAGGGCGACAATCAGCCCCAGCATTTT. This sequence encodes CASSLVGQGDNQPQHF.

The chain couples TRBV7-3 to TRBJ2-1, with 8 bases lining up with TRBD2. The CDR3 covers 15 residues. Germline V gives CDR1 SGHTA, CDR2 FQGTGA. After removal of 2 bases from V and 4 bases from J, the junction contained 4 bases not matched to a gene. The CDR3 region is CASSLSGGAYNEQFF. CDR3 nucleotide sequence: TGTGCCAGCAGCTTATCCGGGGGGGCGTACAATGAGCAGTTCTTC. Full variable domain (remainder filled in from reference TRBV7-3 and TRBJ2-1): GAGVSQTPSNKVTEKGKYVELRCDPISGHTALYWYRQSLGQGPEFLIYFQGTGAADDSGLPNDRFFAVRPEGSVSTLKIQRTERGDSAVYLCASSLSGGAYNEQFFGPGTRLTVL.

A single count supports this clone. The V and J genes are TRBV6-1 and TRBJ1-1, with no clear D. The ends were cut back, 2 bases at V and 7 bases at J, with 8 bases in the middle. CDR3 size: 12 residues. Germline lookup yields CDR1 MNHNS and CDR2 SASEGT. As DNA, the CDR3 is TGTGCCAGCAGTGAAATGAAGCTTGAAGCTTTCTTT. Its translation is CASSEMKLEAFF.

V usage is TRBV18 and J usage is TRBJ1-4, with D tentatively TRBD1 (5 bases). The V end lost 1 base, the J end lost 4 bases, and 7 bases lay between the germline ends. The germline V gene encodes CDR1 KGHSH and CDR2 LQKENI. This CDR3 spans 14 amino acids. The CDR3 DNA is TGTGCCAGCTCACCACAGGGACTTAATGAAAAACTGTTTTTT. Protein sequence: CASSPQGLNEKLFF. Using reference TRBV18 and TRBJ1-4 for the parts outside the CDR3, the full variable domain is NAGVMQNPRHLVRRRGQEARLRCSPMKGHSHVYWYRQLPEEGLKFMVYLQKENIIDESGMPKERFSAEFPKEGPSILRIQQVVRGDSAAYFCASSPQGLNEKLFFGSGTQLSVL.